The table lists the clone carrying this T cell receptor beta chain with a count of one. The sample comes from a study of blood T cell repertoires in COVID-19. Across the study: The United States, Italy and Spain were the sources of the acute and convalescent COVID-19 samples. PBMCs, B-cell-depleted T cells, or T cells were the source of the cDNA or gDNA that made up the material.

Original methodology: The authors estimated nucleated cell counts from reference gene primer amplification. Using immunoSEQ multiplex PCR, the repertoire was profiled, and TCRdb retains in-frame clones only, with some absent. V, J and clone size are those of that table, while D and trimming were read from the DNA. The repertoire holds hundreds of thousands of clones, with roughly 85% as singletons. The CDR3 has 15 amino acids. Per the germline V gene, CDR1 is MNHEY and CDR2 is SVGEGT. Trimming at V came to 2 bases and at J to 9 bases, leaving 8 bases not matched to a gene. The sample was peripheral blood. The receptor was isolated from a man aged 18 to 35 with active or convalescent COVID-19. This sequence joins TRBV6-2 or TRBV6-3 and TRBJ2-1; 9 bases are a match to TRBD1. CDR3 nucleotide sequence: TGTGCCAGCAGTTACCGGGGACAGGGTCTCCTTGAGCAGTTCTTC. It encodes CASSYRGQGLLEQFF.